This T cell receptor beta chain was recorded in a study of T cells in localized non-small cell lung cancer. The protocol was immunoSEQ multiplex PCR, while the TCRdb copy is restricted to in-frame clones and leaves out a portion. The sample carries under 95,000 clones, 65% to 85% recorded once. For this clone: Its antigen is not identified.

Germline V lookup: CDR1 SQVTM, CDR2 ANQGSEA. This CDR3 comprises 11 residues. V lost 0 bases and J 16 bases, leaving 13 bases between the germline ends. Whole-study results and caveats: The highest T cell clonality was in uninvolved adjacent lung, above tumor. Prolonged overall survival went with higher T cell density in the blood.

Sequencing used peripheral blood, obtained before any cancer treatment. The chain recombines TRBV29-1 with TRBJ2-1, with a tentative D call TRBD2 (5 bases). The sequence derives from a female donor at least 60 years old with stage I lung adenocarcinoma. CDR3 DNA sequence: TGCAGCGTTGAAGAAGTAGCGTGGCGATTCTTC. This gives the protein CSVEEVAWRFF.